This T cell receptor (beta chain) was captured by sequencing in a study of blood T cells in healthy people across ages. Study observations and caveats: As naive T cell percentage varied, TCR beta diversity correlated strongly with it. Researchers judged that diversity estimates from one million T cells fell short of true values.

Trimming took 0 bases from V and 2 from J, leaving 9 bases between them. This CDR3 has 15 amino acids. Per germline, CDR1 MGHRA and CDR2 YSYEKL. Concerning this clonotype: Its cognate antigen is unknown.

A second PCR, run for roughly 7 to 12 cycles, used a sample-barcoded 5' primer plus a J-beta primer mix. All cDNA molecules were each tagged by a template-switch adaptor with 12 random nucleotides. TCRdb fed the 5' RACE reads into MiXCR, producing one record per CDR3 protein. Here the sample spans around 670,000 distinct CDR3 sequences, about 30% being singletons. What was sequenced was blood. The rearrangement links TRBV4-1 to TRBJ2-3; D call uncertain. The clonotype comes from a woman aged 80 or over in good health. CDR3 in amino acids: CASSQDSTTTDTQYF. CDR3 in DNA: TGCGCCAGCAGCCAAGATAGCACAACCACAGATACGCAGTATTTT.